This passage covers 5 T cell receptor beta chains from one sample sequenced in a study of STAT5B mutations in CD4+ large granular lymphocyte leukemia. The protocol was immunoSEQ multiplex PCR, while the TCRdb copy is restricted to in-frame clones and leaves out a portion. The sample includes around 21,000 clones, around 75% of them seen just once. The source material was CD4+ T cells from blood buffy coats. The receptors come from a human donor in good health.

CDR3 DNA: TGTGCCTGGAGTGCGTCGGGAGGAAACACCATATATTTT. The encoded protein is CAWSASGGNTIYF. The rearrangement joins TRBV30 to TRBJ1-3; no clear D gene. CDR1 and CDR2 (germline): GTSNPN, SVGIG (reference sequence). Trimming pared 1 base from V and 4 bases from J, leaving 8 bases between. The length of the CDR3 is 13 residues.

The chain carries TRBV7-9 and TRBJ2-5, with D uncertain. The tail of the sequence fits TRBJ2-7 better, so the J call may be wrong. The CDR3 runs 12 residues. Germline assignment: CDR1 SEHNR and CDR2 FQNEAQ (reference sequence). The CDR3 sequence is CASSLEGPEQYF. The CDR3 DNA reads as TGTGCCAGCAGCTTAGAAGGGCCCGAGCAGTACTTC.

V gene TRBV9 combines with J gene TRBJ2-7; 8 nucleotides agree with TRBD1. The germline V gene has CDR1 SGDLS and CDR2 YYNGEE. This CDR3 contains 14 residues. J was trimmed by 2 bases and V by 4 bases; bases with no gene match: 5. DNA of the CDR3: TGTGCCAGCAGCAGACAGGGGACTCCCTACGAGCAGTACTTC. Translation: CASSRQGTPYEQYF.

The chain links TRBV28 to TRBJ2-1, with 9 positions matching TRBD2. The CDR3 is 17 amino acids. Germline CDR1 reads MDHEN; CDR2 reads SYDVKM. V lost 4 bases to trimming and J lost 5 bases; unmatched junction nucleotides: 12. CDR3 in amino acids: CASSSPGAGGQHNEQFF. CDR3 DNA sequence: TGTGCCAGCAGTTCCCCGGGGGCGGGAGGGCAGCACAATGAGCAGTTCTTC.

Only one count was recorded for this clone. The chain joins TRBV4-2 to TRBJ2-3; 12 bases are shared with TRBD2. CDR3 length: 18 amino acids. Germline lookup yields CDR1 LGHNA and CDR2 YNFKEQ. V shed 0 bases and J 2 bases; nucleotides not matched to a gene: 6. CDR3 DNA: TGTGCCAGCAGCCAAGATTCGGGGACTAGCGGGTTCACAGATACGCAGTATTTT. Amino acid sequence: CASSQDSGTSGFTDTQYF.